This T cell receptor (beta chain) was recorded in a study of early stage breast cancer tumors. On the study more broadly: The ER+/PR+/HER2- tumors included 7 to 9 ductal and four lobular carcinomas. Study-wide findings and caveats: Enriched TCRB sequences shared across patients were mostly commonly generated sequences.

A note on this clone: Its specificity is not known.

Clones were read by immunoSEQ multiplex PCR, and TCRdb kept only the in-frame ones, dropping some. Of fewer than 80,000 clones in the sample, approximately 84% are singletons; the top ten hold around 4.7%. The V segment lost 4 bases and the J segment 6 bases; nucleotides outside the gene matches: 11. CDR3 size: 16 residues. CDR1 is SGHRS, CDR2 YFSETQ, per germline. The sequence derives from a person aged 40 to 49 with breast cancer. The chain uses TRBV5-1 and TRBJ1-4; 8 bases line up with TRBD1. The material sequenced was blood. The CDR3 here is CASSPLKQGGDEKLFF. The CDR3 nucleotides are TGCGCCAGCAGCCCTCTGAAACAGGGGGGCGATGAAAAACTGTTTTTT.